These T cell receptor beta chains were read from a single sample in a study of PD-1 blockade in classical Hodgkin lymphoma. Some clones are missing from TCRdb's copy, which holds only in-frame ones; the method was immunoSEQ multiplex PCR. Found here are 50,000 to 65,000 clones, approximately 90% of them singletons; the top ten hold roughly 8%. Sequenced material: peripheral blood mononuclear cells (PBMCs), taken before the fourth cycle of nivolumab. Receptor source: a human donor with classical Hodgkin lymphoma. The CDR3 runs from the conserved cysteine through the conserved F or W. The D gene is left open where the match is weak. Rows give clone size only sometimes, using once, few, many, or a class for an expanded clone.

D gene | CDR3 length | J gene | V gene | clone size | CDR3 DNA | CDR3 protein
. | 14 | TRBJ1-1 | TRBV19 | . | TGTGCCAGTAGCCCCAGCGCAGGCAACACTGAAGCTTTCTTT | CASSPSAGNTEAFF
. | 14 | TRBJ2-5 | TRBV21-1 | . | TGTGCCAGCAGCAAAGTACACAGCCAAGAGACCCAGTACTTC | CASSKVHSQETQYF
. | 13 | TRBJ1-6 | TRBV6-4 | . | TGTTCTTCCCCCGGCCCAAGGAATTCACCCCTCCACTTT | CSSPGPRNSPLHF
. | 15 | TRBJ2-5 | TRBV5-1 | . | TGCGCCAGCAGCTTGGTCCCCGGATCCCAAGAGACCCAGTACTTC | CASSLVPGSQETQYF
. | 13 | TRBJ2-7 | TRBV7-8 | . | TGTGCCAGCAGCTATGACAGGAGGTACGAGCAGTACTTC | CASSYDRRYEQYF
. | 15 | TRBJ1-6 | TRBV7-6 | . | TGTGCCAGCAGCTTAGCGACCCCGGGAGGTTCACCCCTCCACTTT | CASSLATPGGSPLHF
. | 12 | TRBJ2-3 | TRBV5-1 | once | TGCGCCAGCAACGACGGGGCAAATACGCAGTATTTT | CASNDGANTQYF
. | 14 | TRBJ1-6 | TRBV7-9 | . | TGTGCCAGCAGCCTAGAGGAGAAGAATTCACCCCTCCACTTT | CASSLEEKNSPLHF
TRBD1 | 16 | TRBJ1-5 | TRBV10-3 | . | TGTGCCATCAGCCGGACAGGGGAGTCCGGCAATCAGCCCCAGCATTTT | CAISRTGESGNQPQHF
. | 13 | TRBJ1-2 | TRBV5-8 | . | TGTGCCAGCAGCCCCGACACCCCTGGGGGCTACACCTTC | CASSPDTPGGYTF
. | 14 | TRBJ1-1 | TRBV5-1 | . | TGCGCCAGCAGTTCTCAGGGGCTCAACACTGAAGCTTTCTTT | CASSSQGLNTEAFF
. | 14 | TRBJ2-7 | TRBV27 | . | TGTGCCAGCAAACCATCCGGGGGCCTCTACGAGCAGTACTTC | CASKPSGGLYEQYF
TRBD1 | 15 | TRBJ2-7 | TRBV6-6 | . | TGTGCCAGCAGTTACTCCTCAGGGGGATCCTACGAGCAGTACTTC | CASSYSSGGSYEQYF
TRBD2 | 14 | TRBJ2-1 | TRBV5-1 | . | TGCGCCAGCACCGGCAGCGGGGGATACAATGAGCAGTTCTTC | CASTGSGGYNEQFF
TRBD2 | 13 | TRBJ2-3 | TRBV28 | . | TGTGCCATCCGGGGGGGCCCCCAAGATACGCAGTATTTT | CAIRGGPQDTQYF
TRBD2 | 16 | TRBJ2-5 | TRBV6-5 | . | TGTGCCAGCAGTTCGGGACTAGCGGGGGGGCGAGAGACCCAGTACTTC | CASSSGLAGGRETQYF
TRBD1 | 14 | TRBJ1-4 | TRBV30 | . | TGTGCCTGGAGTGTTGACAGGGGGCGCGAAAAACTGTTTTTT | CAWSVDRGREKLFF
. | 14 | TRBJ2-1 | TRBV5-1 | . | TGCGCCAGCAGCTCGGCGCAGGGTTCAGGTGAGCAGTTCTTC | CASSSAQGSGEQFF
TRBD1 | 16 | TRBJ1-3 | TRBV6-4 | . | TGTGCCAGCAGTGACCCGGGACAGCAGGACGGAAACACCATATATTTT | CASSDPGQQDGNTIYF
TRBD1 | 14 | TRBJ1-6 | TRBV7-8 | . | TGTGCCAGCAGCTTAGGGACAGGGAATTCACCCCTCCACTTT | CASSLGTGNSPLHF
. | 12 | TRBJ2-7 | TRBV7-9 | . | TGTGCCAGCAGCGAGATAGGCTGGGAGCAGTACTTC | CASSEIGWEQYF
. | 16 | TRBJ1-3 | TRBV21-1 | . | TGTGCCAGCAGCGGATGCCTCGGGGACTCCAGGAACACCATATATTTT | CASSGCLGDSRNTIYF
. | 14 | TRBJ2-5 | TRBV2 | . | TGTGCCAGCAGTGATGCGGCTCACGAAGAGACCCAGTACTTC | CASSDAAHEETQYF
. | 16 | TRBJ1-2 | TRBV18 | . | TGTGCCAGCTCAACAATGGCGGGAAGGGAAGTCTATGGCTACACCTTC | CASSTMAGREVYGYTF
. | 15 | TRBJ2-2 | TRBV12-5 | . | TGTGCTAGTGGTTGGCGACAGATTCTCACCGGGGAGCTGTTTTTT | CASGWRQILTGELFF
. | 14 | TRBJ2-3 | TRBV5-1 | . | TGCGCCAGCAGCCCGAGTCCCGGGACAGATACGCAGTATTTT | CASSPSPGTDTQYF
. | 13 | TRBJ1-1 | TRBV11-3 | . | TGTGCCAGCAGCTTCACAGGTAACACTGAAGCTTTCTTT | CASSFTGNTEAFF
. | 14 | TRBJ1-2 | TRBV2 | . | TGTGCCAGCAGTACCACATCGGGCTTCAATGGCTACACCTTC | CASSTTSGFNGYTF
. | 14 | TRBJ1-3 | TRBV28 | . | TGTGCCAGCAGCCAAGATGTCTCTGGAAACACCATATATTTT | CASSQDVSGNTIYF
TRBD1 | 15 | TRBJ1-5 | TRBV5-1 | . | TGCGCCAGCAGCTTGACAGGGGGGAGCAATCAGCCCCAGCATTTT | CASSLTGGSNQPQHF
. | 13 | TRBJ1-3 | TRBV28 | . | TGTGCCAGCAGTTTCCAGATTGGAAACACCATATATTTT | CASSFQIGNTIYF
. | 14 | TRBJ1-6 | TRBV2 | few | TGTGCCAGCCGGCGACAGGAATATAATTCACCCCTCCACTTT | CASRRQEYNSPLHF
. | 16 | TRBJ2-2 | TRBV5-1 | once | TGCGCCAGCAGCCTTTCCCGAGGGCCCAACACCGGGGAGCTGTTTTTT | CASSLSRGPNTGELFF
TRBD1 | 14 | TRBJ2-7 | TRBV28 | . | TGTGCCAGCAGTTTATTAGACAGGGGGTACGAGCAGTACTTC | CASSLLDRGYEQYF
TRBD2 | 14 | TRBJ2-1 | TRBV25-1 | few | TGTGCCAGCAAGGGCCCTAGCGGGAACAATGAGCAGTTCTTC | CASKGPSGNNEQFF
TRBD2 | 14 | TRBJ2-3 | TRBV5-1 | . | TGCGCCAGCAGCTTGGCGGGGGGGCTAGATACGCAGTATTTT | CASSLAGGLDTQYF
. | 14 | TRBJ2-1 | TRBV9 | . | TGTGCCAGCAGGGCGGGGACATCCTACAATGAGCAGTTCTTC | CASRAGTSYNEQFF
. | 13 | TRBJ1-5 | TRBV5-1 | . | TGCGCCAGCAGCTTGGAGAGCAATCAGCCCCAGCATTTT | CASSLESNQPQHF
. | 14 | TRBJ1-1 | TRBV6-6 | . | TGTGCCAGCAGTGTGGGGGAGATACACACTGAAGCTTTCTTT | CASSVGEIHTEAFF
. | 14 | TRBJ2-3 | TRBV6-5 | . | TGTGCCAGCAGTACCGGACTATCCACAGATACGCAGTATTTT | CASSTGLSTDTQYF
. | 13 | TRBJ1-1 | TRBV6-1 | . | TGTGCCAGCAGTGCCCAAGGGAACACTGAAGCTTTCTTT | CASSAQGNTEAFF
TRBD1 | 16 | TRBJ2-7 | TRBV10-2 | . | TGCGCCAGCAGTGACTTTGGGGGACAGGGCTTCGACGAGCAGTACTTC | CASSDFGGQGFDEQYF
. | 15 | TRBJ1-1 | TRBV5-1 | . | TGCGCCAGCAGCTCTACTGGGGGCCCGAACACTGAAGCTTTCTTT | CASSSTGGPNTEAFF
TRBD2 | 18 | TRBJ2-7 | TRBV5-5 | . | TGTGCCAGCAGCTTGGCCGGACTAGCGGGAGTCAGCACCTACGAGCAGTACTTC | CASSLAGLAGVSTYEQYF
. | 16 | TRBJ1-1 | TRBV5-8 | once | TGTGCCAGCAGCTTGGTCCCAATGGGGATGAACACTGAAGCTTTCTTT | CASSLVPMGMNTEAFF
TRBD1 | 15 | TRBJ1-6 | TRBV7-8 | . | TGTGCCAGCAGCCCTGGGGACAGGACCTATTCACCCCTCCACTTT | CASSPGDRTYSPLHF